This is a list of T cell receptor beta chains from one sample in a study of T cells in Graves' hyperthyroidism and ophthalmopathy. MiXCR, run by TCRdb on the multiplex PCR reads, gives a single entry per CDR3 protein. The table has around 210,000 distinct CDR3 sequences, less than 20% seen once. Sequenced material: blood. These receptors were collected from a woman aged 45-59 years with Graves' hyperthyroidism. Both conserved end residues are part of each CDR3. Each record gives: CDR3 protein, CDR3 DNA, D gene, J gene, CDR3 length, V gene, clone size. D genes are given only for firm matches. A row's size may be missing; if present it is once, few, many or a size class.

cdr3_aa: CATSDSSSYGYTF; cdr3_nt: TGTGCCACCAGTGATAGTAGTTCCTATGGCTACACCTTC; d_call: .; j_call: TRBJ1-2; cdr3_length: 13; v_call: TRBV24-1; clone_size: .
cdr3_aa: CASRYIQYRDRNTGELFF; cdr3_nt: TGTGCCAGCAGATACATACAATACCGGGACAGGAACACCGGGGAGCTGTTTTTT; d_call: TRBD1; j_call: TRBJ2-2; cdr3_length: 18; v_call: TRBV5-8; clone_size: .
cdr3_aa: CASSISNIGGSEQYF; cdr3_nt: TGTGCCAGTAGTATCTCCAACATCGGGGGCAGCGAGCAGTACTTC; d_call: .; j_call: TRBJ2-7; cdr3_length: 15; v_call: TRBV19; clone_size: many
cdr3_aa: CASSASGSGNTIYF; cdr3_nt: TGTGCCAGCAGCGCCAGCGGATCTGGAAACACCATATATTTT; d_call: .; j_call: TRBJ1-3; cdr3_length: 14; v_call: TRBV9; clone_size: .
cdr3_aa: CASSYRTNEKLFF; cdr3_nt: TGTGCCAGCAGTTACCGGACTAATGAAAAACTGTTTTTT; d_call: .; j_call: TRBJ1-4; cdr3_length: 13; v_call: TRBV6-5; clone_size: few
cdr3_aa: CATSSWGANVLTF; cdr3_nt: TGTGCCACCAGCAGTTGGGGGGCCAACGTCCTGACTTTC; d_call: .; j_call: TRBJ2-6; cdr3_length: 13; v_call: TRBV15; clone_size: .
cdr3_aa: CAISESRQGPYEQYF; cdr3_nt: TGTGCCATCAGTGAGTCGCGGCAGGGTCCCTACGAGCAGTACTTC; d_call: .; j_call: TRBJ2-7; cdr3_length: 15; v_call: TRBV10-3; clone_size: many
cdr3_aa: CASNSLGQGANYGYTF; cdr3_nt: TGTGCCAGTAACTCCCTCGGGCAGGGGGCTAACTATGGCTACACCTTC; d_call: TRBD1; j_call: TRBJ1-2; cdr3_length: 16; v_call: TRBV19; clone_size: few
cdr3_aa: CASSLGRHNEQFF; cdr3_nt: TGTGCCAGCAGCTTGGGCAGACACAATGAGCAGTTCTTC; d_call: .; j_call: TRBJ2-1; cdr3_length: 13; v_call: TRBV7-9; clone_size: .
cdr3_aa: CASSNLAGGYNEQFF; cdr3_nt: TGTGCCAGTAGTAATCTAGCGGGTGGCTACAATGAGCAGTTCTTC; d_call: TRBD2; j_call: TRBJ2-1; cdr3_length: 15; v_call: TRBV19; clone_size: .
cdr3_aa: CAWKGNEQYF; cdr3_nt: TGTGCCTGGAAGGGGAACGAGCAGTACTTC; d_call: .; j_call: TRBJ2-7; cdr3_length: 10; v_call: TRBV30; clone_size: .
cdr3_aa: CASTWQETQYF; cdr3_nt: TGTGCCAGCACCTGGCAAGAGACCCAGTACTTC; d_call: .; j_call: TRBJ2-5; cdr3_length: 11; v_call: TRBV27; clone_size: .
cdr3_aa: CASSPQGGLAGASTQYF; cdr3_nt: TGTGCCAGCAGCCCCCAGGGTGGACTAGCGGGAGCCTCGACGCAGTATTTT; d_call: TRBD2; j_call: TRBJ2-3; cdr3_length: 17; v_call: TRBV7-3; clone_size: many
cdr3_aa: CSGGSSYNEQFF; cdr3_nt: TGTAGCGGAGGGAGCTCCTACAATGAGCAGTTCTTC; d_call: .; j_call: TRBJ2-1; cdr3_length: 12; v_call: TRBV29-1; clone_size: many
cdr3_aa: CASSLDLADSKNIQYF; cdr3_nt: TGTGCCAGCAGCTTAGATCTAGCGGACTCCAAAAACATTCAGTACTTC; d_call: TRBD2; j_call: TRBJ2-4; cdr3_length: 16; v_call: TRBV7-2; clone_size: .
cdr3_aa: CASSVNTGHYEQYF; cdr3_nt: TGTGCCAGCAGCGTAAATACAGGACACTACGAGCAGTACTTC; d_call: .; j_call: TRBJ2-7; cdr3_length: 14; v_call: TRBV9; clone_size: .
cdr3_aa: CASSEVRWTAEVFNQPQHF; cdr3_nt: TGTGCCAGCAGTGAAGTAAGATGGACGGCCGAAGTCTTCAATCAGCCCCAGCATTTT; d_call: .; j_call: TRBJ1-5; cdr3_length: 19; v_call: TRBV6-1; clone_size: .
cdr3_aa: CAWSVRPDRASTDTQYF; cdr3_nt: TGTGCCTGGAGTGTACGGCCCGACAGGGCTAGCACAGATACGCAGTATTTT; d_call: TRBD1; j_call: TRBJ2-3; cdr3_length: 17; v_call: TRBV30; clone_size: few
cdr3_aa: CSVGQKNTEAFF; cdr3_nt: TGCAGCGTTGGGCAGAAGAACACTGAAGCTTTCTTT; d_call: .; j_call: TRBJ1-1; cdr3_length: 12; v_call: TRBV29-1; clone_size: few
cdr3_aa: CSARETARGNTIYF; cdr3_nt: TGCAGTGCTAGAGAGACAGCTCGTGGAAACACCATATATTTT; d_call: .; j_call: TRBJ1-3; cdr3_length: 14; v_call: TRBV20-1; clone_size: .
cdr3_aa: CSARSGGLAGGPGNEQFF; cdr3_nt: TGCAGTGCTAGATCCGGGGGACTAGCGGGAGGGCCGGGGAATGAGCAGTTCTTC; d_call: TRBD2; j_call: TRBJ2-1; cdr3_length: 18; v_call: TRBV20-1; clone_size: few
cdr3_aa: CASSRAGGKYGYTF; cdr3_nt: TGTGCCAGCAGTCGGGCAGGGGGGAAGTATGGCTACACCTTC; d_call: TRBD1; j_call: TRBJ1-2; cdr3_length: 14; v_call: TRBV28; clone_size: many
cdr3_aa: CASRTGTGVAEAFF; cdr3_nt: TGTGCCAGCAGAACCGGGACAGGGGTTGCTGAAGCTTTCTTT; d_call: TRBD1; j_call: TRBJ1-1; cdr3_length: 14; v_call: TRBV2; clone_size: .
cdr3_aa: CASTTQGATEAFF; cdr3_nt: TGTGCCAGCACGACACAGGGGGCAACTGAAGCTTTCTTT; d_call: TRBD1; j_call: TRBJ1-1; cdr3_length: 13; v_call: TRBV28; clone_size: many
cdr3_aa: CSASSRTSGAQYEQYF; cdr3_nt: TGCAGTGCTAGCTCGAGGACTAGCGGAGCACAATACGAGCAGTACTTC; d_call: TRBD2; j_call: TRBJ2-7; cdr3_length: 16; v_call: TRBV20-1; clone_size: many
cdr3_aa: CASSVAQGARNTEAFF; cdr3_nt: TGTGCCAGCAGCGTAGCCCAGGGGGCGAGGAACACTGAAGCTTTCTTT; d_call: TRBD1; j_call: TRBJ1-1; cdr3_length: 16; v_call: TRBV9; clone_size: many
cdr3_aa: CAISRGTANTEAFF; cdr3_nt: TGTGCCATCAGTCGCGGGACGGCGAACACTGAAGCTTTCTTT; d_call: .; j_call: TRBJ1-1; cdr3_length: 14; v_call: TRBV10-3; clone_size: many
cdr3_aa: CASSHQAGGPRNEQFF; cdr3_nt: TGTGCCAGCAGCCACCAAGCGGGAGGGCCGCGTAATGAGCAGTTCTTC; d_call: TRBD2; j_call: TRBJ2-1; cdr3_length: 16; v_call: TRBV5-5; clone_size: .
cdr3_aa: CASRNGGRWYGYTF; cdr3_nt: TGTGCCAGCAGGAACGGGGGGCGCTGGTATGGCTACACCTTC; d_call: .; j_call: TRBJ1-2; cdr3_length: 14; v_call: TRBV2; clone_size: many
cdr3_aa: CASSLRTGIRGAFF; cdr3_nt: TGTGCCAGCAGTCTCCGGACAGGCATCCGGGGAGCTTTCTTT; d_call: TRBD1; j_call: TRBJ1-1; cdr3_length: 14; v_call: TRBV27; clone_size: few
cdr3_aa: CASSYRQGIATNEKLFF; cdr3_nt: TGTGCCAGCAGTTACCGACAGGGAATTGCGACTAATGAAAAACTGTTTTTT; d_call: TRBD1; j_call: TRBJ1-4; cdr3_length: 17; v_call: TRBV28; clone_size: many
cdr3_aa: CASSQDNQGTNYGYTF; cdr3_nt: TGCGCCAGCAGCCAAGATAATCAGGGTACTAACTATGGCTACACCTTC; d_call: .; j_call: TRBJ1-2; cdr3_length: 16; v_call: TRBV4-1; clone_size: few
cdr3_aa: CASREWGLTDTQYF; cdr3_nt: TGTGCCAGCAGAGAATGGGGGCTTACAGATACGCAGTATTTT; d_call: .; j_call: TRBJ2-3; cdr3_length: 14; v_call: TRBV27; clone_size: few
cdr3_aa: CASSESVSTGVYGYTF; cdr3_nt: TGTGCCAGCAGCGAATCCGTTTCGACAGGGGTATATGGCTACACCTTC; d_call: TRBD1; j_call: TRBJ1-2; cdr3_length: 16; v_call: TRBV6-1; clone_size: .
cdr3_aa: CASSWTGGNEKLFF; cdr3_nt: TGTGCCAGCAGTTGGACAGGGGGTAATGAAAAACTGTTTTTT; d_call: TRBD1; j_call: TRBJ1-4; cdr3_length: 14; v_call: TRBV6-1; clone_size: .
cdr3_aa: CASSPPDRNTIYF; cdr3_nt: TGTGCCAGCTCACCACCCGACAGAAACACCATATATTTT; d_call: .; j_call: TRBJ1-3; cdr3_length: 13; v_call: TRBV18; clone_size: .
cdr3_aa: CASRGILAVYNEQFF; cdr3_nt: TGTGCCAGCAGGGGTATACTAGCGGTCTACAATGAGCAGTTCTTC; d_call: TRBD2; j_call: TRBJ2-1; cdr3_length: 15; v_call: TRBV6-1; clone_size: many
cdr3_aa: CASSASLNSPLHF; cdr3_nt: TGTGCCAGCAGCGCCTCACTGAATTCACCCCTCCACTTT; d_call: .; j_call: TRBJ1-6; cdr3_length: 13; v_call: TRBV3-1; clone_size: many
cdr3_aa: CASSLTAWRSGANVLTF; cdr3_nt: TGTGCCAGCAGCTTAACTGCGTGGCGCTCTGGGGCCAACGTCCTGACTTTC; d_call: .; j_call: TRBJ2-6; cdr3_length: 17; v_call: TRBV7-3; clone_size: few
cdr3_aa: CASSPSVQQYF; cdr3_nt: TGTGCCAGCAGTCCTAGCGTACAGCAGTACTTC; d_call: .; j_call: TRBJ2-7; cdr3_length: 11; v_call: TRBV12-3/TRBV12-4; clone_size: many
cdr3_aa: CASSKQGRLGYNEQFF; cdr3_nt: TGTGCCAGCAGCAAGCAAGGTAGACTAGGGTACAATGAGCAGTTCTTC; d_call: .; j_call: TRBJ2-1; cdr3_length: 16; v_call: TRBV11-2; clone_size: few
cdr3_aa: CATSDRTLNNEQFF; cdr3_nt: TGTGCCACCAGTGATAGGACCTTGAACAATGAGCAGTTCTTC; d_call: .; j_call: TRBJ2-1; cdr3_length: 14; v_call: TRBV24-1; clone_size: many
cdr3_aa: CASSLTAGDGTDTQYF; cdr3_nt: TGTGCCAGCTCTCTTACAGCGGGAGACGGGACAGATACGCAGTATTTT; d_call: TRBD2; j_call: TRBJ2-3; cdr3_length: 16; v_call: TRBV18; clone_size: few
cdr3_aa: CASSPGDRVGEQYF; cdr3_nt: TGTGCCAGCAGCCCCGGGGACAGGGTCGGCGAGCAGTACTTC; d_call: TRBD1; j_call: TRBJ2-7; cdr3_length: 14; v_call: TRBV7-9; clone_size: .
cdr3_aa: CSAPTSNRDSPLHF; cdr3_nt: TGCAGTGCTCCCACGTCCAATCGGGATTCACCCCTCCACTTT; d_call: .; j_call: TRBJ1-6; cdr3_length: 14; v_call: TRBV20-1; clone_size: .
cdr3_aa: CASSSDENTGELFF; cdr3_nt: TGTGCCAGCAGCTCGGACGAGAACACCGGGGAGCTGTTTTTT; d_call: .; j_call: TRBJ2-2; cdr3_length: 14; v_call: TRBV5-6; clone_size: few
cdr3_aa: CASSPALDTEAFF; cdr3_nt: TGTGCCAGCAGCCCAGCGTTGGACACTGAAGCTTTCTTT; d_call: .; j_call: TRBJ1-1; cdr3_length: 13; v_call: TRBV4-2; clone_size: many
cdr3_aa: CASSTQGTSGRPQYF; cdr3_nt: TGTGCCAGTAGTACCCAAGGGACTAGCGGGAGGCCGCAGTACTTC; d_call: TRBD2; j_call: TRBJ2-7; cdr3_length: 15; v_call: TRBV19; clone_size: few
cdr3_aa: CATSGGAGGYNEQFF; cdr3_nt: TGTGCCACCTCAGGGGGAGCGGGGGGTTACAATGAGCAGTTCTTC; d_call: TRBD2; j_call: TRBJ2-1; cdr3_length: 15; v_call: TRBV2; clone_size: many